The clone carrying this TCR beta chain appeared a few times. The antigen remains undetermined. RNA, once extracted, was reverse transcribed into cDNA for use as the sequencing template. Assay used: immunoSEQ multiplex PCR; TCRdb lists only in-frame clones, some missing. The sample records more than 150,000 clones, 55% to 70% being singletons. The data originate from a study of CD8+ T cells in alopecia areata. Trimming cost V 10 bases and J 6 bases, with 19 bases left between them. The germline V gene encodes CDR1 ENHRY and CDR2 SYGVKD. The CDR3 is 14 residues long. Findings of the study overall: Because one nonresponder was included, the link of baseline CD8+ expansion to response is considered uncertain.

The treatment here: oral pan-JAK inhibitor, 5-10 mg twice daily. Patients with alopecia areata provided lesional scalp punch biopsies as well as peripheral blood. Sequencing was performed on CD4+ T cells sorted from blood, taken at week 4, from a patient treated with tofacitinib. This chain uses TRBV10-3 with TRBJ2-1; weak D call: TRBD2 (5 bases). The sequence was obtained from a human donor with alopecia areata. In nucleotides, the CDR3 is TGTGCCACCGCCGGAGGACCGGCCGGCAATGAGCAGTTCTTC. Protein: CATAGGPAGNEQFF.